This record looks at one T cell receptor beta chain sequence and its context. Its specificity is not known. As to time point: cycle 4 day 1 (C4D1), after five to seven weeks of nivolumab. All patients relapsed after autologous stem cell transplantation, and brentuximab vedotin exposure varied. Per the germline V gene, CDR1 is SEHNR and CDR2 is FQNEAQ (reference sequence). This CDR3 is built from 16 residues. V lost 5 bases and J 4 bases, leaving 19 bases between the germline ends. The data belong to a study of PD-1 blockade in classical Hodgkin lymphoma. Study-level findings and limits: CD4+ TCR diversity climbed significantly by C4D1, unlike CD8+ TCR diversity. Patients newly diagnosed and complete responders had comparable baseline diversity.

The table came from immunoSEQ multiplex PCR; TCRdb's copy has only in-frame clones and leaves some out. The sample consists of 45,000 to 55,000 clones, around 76% of them appearing once. This rearrangement joins TRBV7-9 to TRBJ2-3; perhaps TRBD2 as D (6 bases). The clonotype originates from a human donor with classical Hodgkin lymphoma. The sequenced sample was peripheral blood mononuclear cells (PBMCs), obtained before the fourth cycle of nivolumab. The CDR3 region has the DNA TGTGCCAGCAGCCAGCCCTTTGCGGGAAGGGCAGATACGCAGTATTTT. It translates to CASSQPFAGRADTQYF. Filled out from reference TRBV7-9 and TRBJ2-3, the complete variable domain reads DTGVSQNPRHKITKRGQNVTFRCDPISEHNRLYWYRQTLGQGPEFLTYFQNEAQLEKSRLLSDRFSAERPKGSFSTLEIQRTEQGDSAMYLCASSQPFAGRADTQYFGPGTRLTVL.